One sample yielded the 4 T cell receptor beta chains listed below, sequenced in a study of T cell clones after liver transplantation. Repertoires were generated with immunoSEQ multiplex PCR, while TCRdb's copy carries only in-frame clones and drops some. Here the sample spans roughly 100,000 clones, more than 75% being singletons. The material sequenced was CD4+ T cells from blood, taken before liver transplant. These receptors came from a human donor who received a liver transplant.

This clone has a single count. This chain links TRBV5-1 with TRBJ1-1, with a weak D call TRBD1 (5 bases). V was clipped by 3 bases and J by 5 bases, with 14 bases between them. Germline CDR1 SGHRS, CDR2 YFSETQ. The CDR3 covers 14 residues. CDR3 in amino acids: CASSSLDWGTEAFF. CDR3 in DNA: TGCGCCAGCAGCTCTTTAGACTGGGGGACTGAAGCTTTCTTT. Full variable domain (remainder filled in from reference TRBV5-1 and TRBJ1-1): KAGVTQTPRYLIKTRGQQVTLSCSPISGHRSVSWYQQTPGQGLQFLFEYFSETQRNKGNFPGRFSGRQFSNSRSEMNVSTLELGDSALYLCASSSLDWGTEAFFGQGTRLTVV.

This clone was seen only a few times. This chain uses TRBV27 with TRBJ2-7, with TRBD1 matching over 7 bases. This CDR3 is 14 amino acids long. The V gene's germline CDR1 is MNHEY and CDR2 SMNVEV (reference sequence). V trimming: 4 bases; J trimming: 7 bases; junction bases outside the gene matches: 10. The CDR3 sequence is CASSSTQGSGEQYF. Here the CDR3 DNA reads TGTGCCAGCAGTTCGACACAGGGGTCGGGGGAGCAGTACTTC.

The chain uses TRBV6-4 and TRBJ2-1, with 7 bases aligning to TRBD2. CDR1 and CDR2 (germline): MRHNA, SNTAGT. The V segment lost 3 bases and the J segment 4 bases; nucleotides outside the gene matches: 6. The CDR3 has 15 residues. The CDR3 region has the DNA TGTGCCAGCAGTGATAGGCGGGGGTTGTACAATGAGCAGTTCTTC. Protein: CASSDRRGLYNEQFF.

The chain is built from TRBV2 and TRBJ2-2; D is unclear. Between the trimmed V and J ends, which lost 7 bases and 3 bases, there was a span of 9 bases. CDR1 and CDR2 (germline): SNHLY, FYNNEI. The CDR3 length is 13 residues. CDR3 DNA sequence: TGTGCCAGCAAAAACCGCTACACCGGGGAGCTGTTTTTT. Translating gives CASKNRYTGELFF.